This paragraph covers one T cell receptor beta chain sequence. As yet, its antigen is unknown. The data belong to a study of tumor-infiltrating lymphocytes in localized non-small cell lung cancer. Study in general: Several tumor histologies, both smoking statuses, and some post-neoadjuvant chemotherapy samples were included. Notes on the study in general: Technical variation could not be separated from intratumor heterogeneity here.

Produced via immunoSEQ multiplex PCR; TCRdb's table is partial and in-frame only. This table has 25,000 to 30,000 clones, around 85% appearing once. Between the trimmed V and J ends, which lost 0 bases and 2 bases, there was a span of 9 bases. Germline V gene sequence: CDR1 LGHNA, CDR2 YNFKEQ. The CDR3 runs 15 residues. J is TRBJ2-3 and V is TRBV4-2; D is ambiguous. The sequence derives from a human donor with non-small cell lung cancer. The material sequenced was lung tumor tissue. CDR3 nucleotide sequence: TGTGCCAGCAGCCAAGACCTTGTCCACACAGATACGCAGTATTTT. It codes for CASSQDLVHTDTQYF.